These 12 T cell receptor beta chains originate from one sample sequenced in a study of blood T cell repertoires in COVID-19. Profiled with immunoSEQ multiplex PCR; TCRdb holds only in-frame clones, not every one. The table shows under 450,000 clones, with approximately 93% occurring only once. The sample consisted of PBMCs or T cells enriched from blood (not recorded which). These receptors all stem from a woman aged 40 to 49 who had been exposed to COVID-19.

The rearrangement uses TRBV10-3 and TRBJ1-2, with 8 bases lining up with TRBD1. Germline V gene lookup returns CDR1 ENHRY and CDR2 SYGVKD. V lost 6 bases, J lost 6 bases, and 6 bases stayed unmatched. This CDR3 comprises 13 residues. DNA of the CDR3: TGTGCCATCAGGGTTCAGGGGGCGGATGGCTACACCTTC. Protein product: CAIRVQGADGYTF.

The chain uses TRBV4-1 and TRBJ1-1; D not certain. Trimming pared 6 bases from V and 4 bases from J, leaving 15 bases between. Germline V gene data show CDR1 as MGHRA and CDR2 as YSYEKL. CDR3 length equals 14 residues. The CDR3 DNA reads as TGCGCCAGCAGTGCCGAAGTCGAGGGCACTGAAGCTTTCTTT. Its translation: CASSAEVEGTEAFF.

The V gene is TRBV19, the J gene TRBJ2-2, with TRBD2 matching over 10 bases. The CDR3 consists of 18 residues. J gave up 2 bases and V 2 bases, and 8 bases lay outside the gene matches. Germline V gene data show CDR1 as LNHDA and CDR2 as SQIVND (reference sequence). The DNA of the CDR3 is TGTGCCAGTAGTATATCGGCTAGCGGGGGACACAACACCGGGGAGCTGTTTTTT. Residues: CASSISASGGHNTGELFF.

The chain combines TRBV2 with TRBJ2-5, with 10 bases aligning to TRBD2. CDR3 length: 17 residues. Germline lookup yields CDR1 SNHLY and CDR2 FYNNEI. V dropped 10 bases and J dropped 2; count of bases not matched to a gene: 16. The CDR3, as DNA: TGTGCCACTGGCCCAAGACCGGGACTAGCGAGACAAGAGACCCAGTACTTC. This gives the protein CATGPRPGLARQETQYF.

This clone has only a few counts. The V gene is TRBV15, the J gene TRBJ2-1, with 7 nucleotides matching TRBD2. The V gene's germline CDR1 is LNHNV and CDR2 YYDKDF (reference sequence). The trim removed 5 bases at V and 0 bases at J, leaving 16 bases unmatched. The CDR3 consists of 19 residues. CDR3 residues: CATSPGRGTGLGSYNEQFF. CDR3 sequence (DNA): TGTGCCACCAGCCCGGGGCGGGGGACTGGGTTGGGCTCCTACAATGAGCAGTTCTTC.

The V and J genes are TRBV19 and TRBJ2-3, with D unclear. V was pared by 3 bases and J by 3 bases, with 13 bases between. Germline V lookup: CDR1 LNHDA, CDR2 SQIVND (reference sequence). The CDR3 is 15 amino acids. CDR3: CASSIGSRATDTQYF. The CDR3 bases are TGTGCCAGTAGTATCGGGTCCCGAGCTACAGATACGCAGTATTTT. The full variable domain, in which reference TRBV19 and TRBJ2-3 provide the parts outside the CDR3, is DGGITQSPKYLFRKEGQNVTLSCEQNLNHDAMYWYRQDPGQGLRLIYYSQIVNDFQKGDIAEGYSVSREKKESFPLTVTSAQKNPTAFYLCASSIGSRATDTQYFGPGTRLTVL.

CDR3 protein: CASSWRTGNQPQHF. For the CDR3, the DNA is TGTGCCAGCAGTTGGAGGACAGGTAATCAGCCCCAGCATTTT. This chain uses TRBV27 with TRBJ1-5; 7 bases agree with TRBD1. Trimming at V came to 4 bases and at J to 4 bases, leaving 4 bases not matched to a gene. CDR1 and CDR2 (germline): MNHEY, SMNVEV (reference sequence). The CDR3 is made up of 14 amino acids.

The V and J genes are TRBV6-5 and TRBJ2-3, with TRBD2 matching over 9 bases. J gave up 4 bases and V 6 bases, and 8 bases lay outside the gene matches. From germline, CDR1 is MNHEY and CDR2 SVGAGI. CDR3 size: 15 residues. CDR3 protein: CASRATSGLADTQYF. In DNA form, the CDR3 reads TGTGCCAGCAGAGCAACTAGCGGGTTGGCAGATACGCAGTATTTT.

This clone has just one count. CDR3 DNA sequence: TGTGCCAGCAGCTCCCCAGGCAGGCAGCCCCAGCATTTT. It codes for CASSSPGRQPQHF. The chain is built from TRBV7-2 and TRBJ1-5, with D uncertain. Looked up from germline, CDR1 is SGHTA and CDR2 is FQGNSA. V was pared by 4 bases and J by 7 bases, with 11 bases between. There are 13 residues in the CDR3.

The rearrangement uses TRBV12-3 or TRBV12-4 and TRBJ2-3; tentatively, D is TRBD1 (7 bases). Trimming left V 8 bases short and J 5 bases short, with 14 bases between. The CDR3 runs to 13 residues. The CDR3 DNA sequence: TGTGCCAGCGAGGAGGGGGCCAGAGATACGCAGTATTTT. Its protein product is CASEEGARDTQYF.

The J gene is TRBJ2-3, the V gene TRBV7-3, with D hard to call. CDR3 length equals 14 residues. V lost 5 bases and J lost 0, with 9 bases in between. CDR1 is SGHTA, CDR2 FQGTGA, per germline. The CDR3 spells CASSPQKSTDTQYF. The CDR3 DNA reads as TGTGCCAGCAGCCCGCAGAAAAGCACAGATACGCAGTATTTT.

This clone was counted once. The rearrangement links TRBV20-1 to TRBJ1-1; D is ambiguous. The CDR3 loop spans 10 amino acids. The germline gives CDR1 DFQATT, CDR2 SNEGSKA (reference sequence). V was pared by 1 base and J by 11 bases, with 8 bases between. In DNA form, the CDR3 reads TGCAGTGCTAGAGCCGGCAGGGCTTTCTTT. Protein product: CSARAGRAFF.